These 21 T cell receptor beta chains share one sample of origin, sequenced in a study of blood T cell repertoires in COVID-19. Profiled with immunoSEQ multiplex PCR; TCRdb holds only in-frame clones, not every one. The sample yields under 250,000 clones, about 80% seen once. The sequencing sample was made of peripheral blood. The receptors shown here come from a man between 45 and 60 years old with active or convalescent COVID-19.

This rearrangement joins TRBV30 to TRBJ2-3; perhaps TRBD2 as D (6 bases). Germline V CDR1 and CDR2: GTSNPN, SVGIG (reference sequence). The V and J ends lost 8 bases and 1 base respectively, with 16 bases between them. This CDR3 contains 14 residues. In DNA form, the CDR3 reads TGTGCCGGGCACTTATCGGGGGGCACAGATACGCAGTATTTT. Amino acids: CAGHLSGGTDTQYF.

The chain couples TRBV25-1 to TRBJ1-2; 9 bases map to TRBD1. CDR3 length: 15 residues. V lost 2 bases, J lost 4 bases, and 5 bases stayed unmatched. Germline assignment: CDR1 MGHDK and CDR2 SYGVNS. CDR3 sequence reads: CASSEQGQGSYGYTF. The CDR3 nucleotides read TGTGCCAGCAGTGAACAGGGACAGGGAAGCTATGGCTACACCTTC.

This chain uses TRBV5-1 with TRBJ1-2, with D possibly TRBD1 on 5 matching bases. Trimming left V 4 bases short and J 5 bases short, with 15 bases between. This CDR3 has 14 residues. Germline values: CDR1 SGHRS, CDR2 YFSETQ. CDR3: CASSGGTIRYGYTF. CDR3 DNA sequence: TGCGCCAGCAGCGGGGGGACGATCCGGTATGGCTACACCTTC.

The genes are TRBV30 and TRBJ1-6; D is undetermined. The V end lost 3 bases, the J end lost 7 bases, and 16 bases lay between the germline ends. The CDR3 is made up of 15 amino acids. From germline, CDR1 is GTSNPN and CDR2 SVGIG (reference sequence). Here the CDR3 reads CAWRQLSGSNSPLHF. In DNA form, the CDR3 reads TGTGCCTGGAGGCAACTCTCGGGTTCCAATTCACCCCTCCACTTT.

J is TRBJ2-3 and V is TRBV27, with 8 positions matching TRBD2. Germline CDR1 MNHEY, CDR2 SMNVEV (reference sequence). The junction had 2 bases not matched to a gene; V was cut back by 5 bases and J by 4 bases. This CDR3 has 13 amino acids. CDR3 DNA sequence: TGTGCCAGCAGTCGGGGGGGGCCAGATACGCAGTATTTT. It encodes CASSRGGPDTQYF.

The chain combines TRBV30 with TRBJ1-1; D is perhaps TRBD1 (5 bases). V was pared by 2 bases and J by 10 bases, with 11 bases between. This CDR3 has 11 residues. Germline-derived CDR1 and CDR2 are GTSNPN and SVGIG (reference sequence). The CDR3 DNA sequence: TGTGCCTGGAGTTCAGGGATCGTAGCTTTCTTT. Encoded protein: CAWSSGIVAFF. The variable domain in full, with the rest retrieved from reference TRBV30 and TRBJ1-1, is SQTIHQWPATLVQPVGSPLSLECTVEGTSNPNLYWYRQAAGRGLQLLFYSVGIGQISSEVPQNLSASRPQDRQFILSSKKLLLSDSGFYLCAWSSGIVAFFGQGTRLTVV.

V and J are TRBV11-3 and TRBJ2-5, with TRBD1 matching over 8 bases. Germline values: CDR1 SGHNT, CDR2 YENEEA. The CDR3 totals 12 residues. The V and J ends lost 11 bases and 4 bases, in that order; junction bases with no gene match: 6. CDR3 sequence: CAPGQGRETQYF. CDR3 DNA: TGTGCCCCCGGACAGGGTCGAGAGACCCAGTACTTC.

The J gene is TRBJ1-2, the V gene TRBV24-1; 8 bases line up with TRBD1. After removal of 2 bases from V and 1 base from J, the junction contained 14 bases not matched to a gene. From germline, CDR1 is KGHDR and CDR2 SFDVKD. The CDR3 totals 19 residues. The CDR3 reads CATSDCKTGALPVNYGYTF. In nucleotides, the CDR3 is TGTGCCACCAGTGATTGTAAGACAGGGGCCCTTCCCGTTAACTATGGCTACACCTTC.

The chain joins TRBV5-4 to TRBJ2-1, with TRBD2 as a possible D gene (5 bases). The CDR3 has 14 residues. Looked up from germline, CDR1 is SGHNT and CDR2 is YYREEE (reference sequence). V lost 4 bases and J 6 bases, leaving 14 bases between the germline ends. The CDR3 here is CASSTPLGSNEQFF. Here the CDR3 DNA reads TGTGCCAGCAGCACCCCCCTAGGGAGCAATGAGCAGTTCTTC.

V gene TRBV30 combines with J gene TRBJ1-4; unclear D gene. Trimming removed 3 bases at V and 12 bases at J, with 11 bases between. This CDR3 spans 11 amino acids. Per germline, CDR1 GTSNPN and CDR2 SVGIG (reference sequence). CDR3 coding DNA: TGTGCCTGGAGCCGGACGGGAGAACTGTTTTTT. Its translation is CAWSRTGELFF.

The V and J genes are TRBV18 and TRBJ1-2, with D hard to call. The germline CDR1 and CDR2 sequences are KGHSH and LQKENI. This CDR3 has 14 amino acids. The V end was cut by 4 bases, the J end by 2 bases, with 11 bases between. The CDR3 DNA reads as TGTGCCAGCTCACTGGAGCACACCAACTATGGCTACACCTTC. It encodes CASSLEHTNYGYTF.

This chain uses TRBV27 with TRBJ2-2, with a possible D match to TRBD2 (6 bases). Germline CDR1 reads MNHEY; CDR2 reads SMNVEV (reference sequence). The CDR3 is made up of 15 amino acids. Deletions cut 4 bases from V and 4 bases from J, with 13 bases between. CDR3 sequence reads: CASSWSLASTGELFF. Here the CDR3 DNA reads TGTGCCAGCAGTTGGTCGCTAGCGAGCACCGGGGAGCTGTTTTTT.

The chain uses TRBV5-5 and TRBJ1-1; D not certain. The CDR3 loop spans 13 amino acids. The germline CDR1 and CDR2 sequences are SGHKS and YYEKEE (reference sequence). V shed 2 bases and J shed 3 bases, with 8 bases lying between them. The CDR3: CASSFGVDTEAFF. In DNA form, the CDR3 reads TGTGCCAGCAGCTTCGGGGTGGACACTGAAGCTTTCTTT.

The DNA for the CDR3 is TGTGCCAGCAGTGAAACCCAGGGCGCAAGTGGCTACACCTTC. Protein: CASSETQGASGYTF. This chain joins TRBV6-1 and TRBJ1-2, with D possibly TRBD1 on 5 matching bases. Germline V lookup: CDR1 MNHNS, CDR2 SASEGT. Trimming removed 2 bases at V and 7 bases at J, with 14 bases between. The CDR3 is 14 residues long.

This clone was counted between two and nine times. The V gene is TRBV7-9, the J gene TRBJ1-1; no firm D call. The CDR3 is made up of 14 amino acids. The V end was cut by 5 bases, the J end by 1 base, with 11 bases between. Germline V CDR1 and CDR2: SEHNR, FQNEAQ (reference sequence). CDR3 DNA: TGTGCCAGCAGCACGGGTCTGAGGAACACTGAAGCTTTCTTT. Protein sequence: CASSTGLRNTEAFF.

This chain uses TRBV6-5 with TRBJ2-1; 9 bases are shared with TRBD1. The CDR3 runs 15 residues. Trimming removed 5 bases from V and 5 bases from J; junction bases left unmatched: 7. Germline V CDR1 and CDR2: MNHEY, SVGAGI. CDR3 coding DNA: TGTGCCAGCAGTCCATGGACAGGGGTCGACAATGAGCAGTTCTTC. The encoded protein is CASSPWTGVDNEQFF.

The chain carries TRBV7-3 and TRBJ1-2; D is unclear. Between the trimmed V and J ends, which lost 1 base and 5 bases, there was a span of 14 bases. Germline CDR1 is SGHTA and CDR2 is FQGTGA. The CDR3 sequence is 15 residues long. The CDR3 spells CASSLRSGLSYGYTF. The CDR3, as DNA: TGTGCCAGCAGCTTAAGGTCAGGCCTTTCGTATGGCTACACCTTC.

This rearrangement joins TRBV28 to TRBJ1-5; no definite D call. This CDR3 comprises 13 residues. Germline V gene data show CDR1 as MDHEN and CDR2 as SYDVKM. Trimming took off 5 bases at V and 4 bases at J, with 9 bases between the two ends. This CDR3 reads CASSKNQNQPQHF. The DNA of the CDR3 is TGTGCCAGCAGTAAAAATCAGAATCAGCCCCAGCATTTT.

The chain carries TRBV7-9 and TRBJ2-1, with 8 nucleotides matching TRBD1. Per germline, CDR1 SEHNR and CDR2 FQNEAQ (reference sequence). The CDR3 spans 13 residues. V was clipped by 3 bases and J by 7 bases; unmatched bases: 2. CDR3 residues: CASSFTGGNEQFF. CDR3 coding DNA: TGTGCCAGCAGCTTCACAGGGGGGAATGAGCAGTTCTTC.

V usage is TRBV5-1 and J usage is TRBJ1-1; 9 bases agree with TRBD1. CDR3 length: 14 amino acids. The germline V gene encodes CDR1 SGHRS and CDR2 YFSETQ. Trimming cost V 4 bases and J 5 bases; bases outside gene matches: 6. DNA of the CDR3: TGCGCCAGCAGCAGCGGACAGGGGCGGACTGAAGCTTTCTTT. This sequence encodes CASSSGQGRTEAFF.

V usage is TRBV5-1 and J usage is TRBJ1-2; 7 bases map to TRBD1. Germline trimming cut 0 bases from V and 3 bases from J; bases unmatched to any gene: 8. This CDR3 region has 16 residues. The germline gives CDR1 SGHRS, CDR2 YFSETQ. CDR3 protein: CASSLGARTGDYGYTF. In nucleotides, the CDR3 is TGCGCCAGCAGCTTGGGGGCCCGGACAGGAGACTATGGCTACACCTTC.